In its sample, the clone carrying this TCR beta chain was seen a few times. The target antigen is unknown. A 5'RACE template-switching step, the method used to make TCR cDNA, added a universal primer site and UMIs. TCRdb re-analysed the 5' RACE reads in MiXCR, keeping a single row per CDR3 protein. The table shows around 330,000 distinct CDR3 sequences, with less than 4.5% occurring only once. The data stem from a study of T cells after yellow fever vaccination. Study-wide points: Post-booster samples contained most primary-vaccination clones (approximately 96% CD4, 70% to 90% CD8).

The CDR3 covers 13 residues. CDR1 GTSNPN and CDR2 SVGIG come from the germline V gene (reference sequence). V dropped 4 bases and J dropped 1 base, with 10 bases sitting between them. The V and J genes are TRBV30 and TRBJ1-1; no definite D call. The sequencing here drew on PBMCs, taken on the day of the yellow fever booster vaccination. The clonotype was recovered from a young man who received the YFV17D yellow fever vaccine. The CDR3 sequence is CAWTREGNTEAFF. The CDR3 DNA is TGTGCCTGGACAAGGGAGGGGAACACTGAAGCTTTCTTT. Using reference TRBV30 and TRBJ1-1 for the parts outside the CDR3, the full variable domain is SQTIHQWPATLVQPVGSPLSLECTVEGTSNPNLYWYRQAAGRGLQLLFYSVGIGQISSEVPQNLSASRPQDRQFILSSKKLLLSDSGFYLCAWTREGNTEAFFGQGTRLTVV.